This paragraph covers one T cell receptor (beta chain) sequence. This record comes from a study of cytomegalovirus exposure and HLA in healthy donors. The PCR made use of 60 Vbeta and 13 Jbeta primers. Assay used: immunoSEQ multiplex PCR; TCRdb lists only in-frame clones, some missing. The sample shows 80,000 to 95,000 clones, less than 65% of them seen only once. Material: PBMCs. The origin of this receptor is a woman in her twenties or thirties in good health and CMV-seronegative.

The CDR3 is CASSSPGSGANVLTF. Written as DNA, the CDR3 is TGTGCCAGCAGTTCCCCCGGGTCCGGGGCCAACGTCCTGACTTTC. This chain uses TRBV27 with TRBJ2-6; D remains ambiguous. Germline lookup yields CDR1 MNHEY and CDR2 SMNVEV (reference sequence). CDR3 length equals 15 residues. Trimming removed 4 bases at V and 4 bases at J, with 11 bases between. Full variable domain (rest looked up from reference TRBV27 and TRBJ2-6): EAQVTQNPRYLITVTGKKLTVTCSQNMNHEYMSWYRQDPGLGLRQIYYSMNVEVTDKGDVPEGYKVSRKEKRNFPLILESPSPNQTSLYFCASSSPGSGANVLTFGAGSRLTVL.